These T cell receptor beta chains were read from a single sample in a study of human thymus T cells. Assay used: immunoSEQ multiplex PCR; TCRdb lists only in-frame clones, some missing. The data hold under 70,000 clones, with roughly 94% observed a single time. The sequencing input was blood. These receptors all come from a boy under two years old with a congenital heart defect but otherwise immunologically healthy. Both conserved end residues are part of each CDR3. Fields, in order: CDR3 DNA, CDR3 protein, V gene, J gene, D gene, clone size, CDR3 length. A D gene is named only where the DNA matches it firmly. Some rows mark clone size as missing; the rest say once, few, many or name a class of expanded clone.

TGTGCCAGTAGTAGGACTAGCGGGAGCACAGATACGCAGTATTTT,CASSRTSGSTDTQYF,TRBV19,TRBJ2-3,TRBD2,-,15
TGTGCCAGCAGTTCGATTCTATATCAGCCCCAGCATTTT,CASSSILYQPQHF,TRBV28,TRBJ1-5,-,-,13
TGTGCCAGCAGCCCCTCCACAGATACGCAGTATTTT,CASSPSTDTQYF,TRBV7-9,TRBJ2-3,-,-,12
TGCGCCAGCAGTGGGACCGACGGGACCGCCACCAGAGGTGGCTACACCTTC,CASSGTDGTATRGGYTF,TRBV10-2,TRBJ1-2,-,-,17
TGTGCCACCAGCGGGACTAGCGGGAGAACCAATGAGCAGTTCTTC,CATSGTSGRTNEQFF,TRBV15,TRBJ2-1,TRBD2,-,15
TGTGCCAGCAGCCTCGGACAGGGAGTGTTTGCTGAAGCTTTCTTT,CASSLGQGVFAEAFF,TRBV7-9,TRBJ1-1,TRBD1,-,15
TGCAGCGTTGAAGATCAACGGGGGCTCCTCACTGAAGCTTTCTTT,CSVEDQRGLLTEAFF,TRBV29-1,TRBJ1-1,-,-,15
TGTGCCAGCAGAGGAACAGCGAACTATGGCTACACCTTC,CASRGTANYGYTF,TRBV28,TRBJ1-2,-,-,13
TGTGCCAGCAATCCCATTTGGGCAGGGAACACTGAAGCTTTCTTT,CASNPIWAGNTEAFF,TRBV6-4,TRBJ1-1,-,-,15
TGTGCCATAAGTGAGGTGGAGGCGTGGGGCTACACCTTC,CAISEVEAWGYTF,TRBV10-3,TRBJ1-2,-,-,13
TGTGCCAGCAGCTTGCGAAAGGAGCGGGATGGGACAGATACGCAGTATTTT,CASSLRKERDGTDTQYF,TRBV7-9,TRBJ2-3,TRBD2,-,17
TGTGCCAGCAGCTTGGTGGCAGGGGGATTTGATGGCTACACCTTC,CASSLVAGGFDGYTF,TRBV5-6,TRBJ1-2,TRBD1,-,15
TGTGCCAGCAGCTTTCGGACACCGAACACTGAAGCTTTCTTT,CASSFRTPNTEAFF,TRBV5-6,TRBJ1-1,-,-,14
TGCAGTGCCTTGGGTGAAAAACTGTTTTTT,CSALGEKLFF,TRBV20-1,TRBJ1-4,-,-,10
TGTGCCAGCCAGACCCCAGATGGTACGCAGTATTTT,CASQTPDGTQYF,TRBV6-1,TRBJ2-3,-,-,12
TGTGCCAGCAGCTCATCGGACAGGGCGGGTGAAGCTTTCTTT,CASSSSDRAGEAFF,TRBV11-2,TRBJ1-1,TRBD1,-,14
TGTGCCACCAGACTCTCCTACAATGAGCAGTTCTTC,CATRLSYNEQFF,TRBV5-4,TRBJ2-1,-,-,12
TGTGCCAGCAGTTCTAGGGGGGGGTGGGCATGGTCCTACAATGAGCAGTTCTTC,CASSSRGGWAWSYNEQFF,TRBV27,TRBJ2-1,-,-,18
TGTGCCAGCAGCCGGTGGGGGGTAGAGGGCTACACCTTC,CASSRWGVEGYTF,TRBV7-9,TRBJ1-2,-,-,13
TGTGCCAGCAGTGACCCAAGCTCCTACGAGCAGTACTTC,CASSDPSSYEQYF,TRBV2,TRBJ2-7,-,-,13
TGCAGTGCTAGAGGCAGGGAAGGCTACACCTTC,CSARGREGYTF,TRBV20-1,TRBJ1-2,-,-,11
TGTGCCATCAGTGACACTCGCACAGATACGCAGTATTTT,CAISDTRTDTQYF,TRBV10-3,TRBJ2-3,-,-,13
TGTGCCAGCAGCGTAGCAGGTAGCGGGGGGGCGCAGACCCAGTACTTC,CASSVAGSGGAQTQYF,TRBV9,TRBJ2-5,TRBD2,-,16
TGTGCCAGCAGTTACCGGGACAGGGGGAGGCGATATGGCTACACCTTC,CASSYRDRGRRYGYTF,TRBV6-6,TRBJ1-2,TRBD1,-,16
TGTGCCAGCAGTTACTCGAGGGGTGAAGCTTTCTTT,CASSYSRGEAFF,TRBV6-6,TRBJ1-1,-,-,12
TGTGCCAGCAGTCTAGGCACAGGGGGTGGCTATGGCTACACCTTC,CASSLGTGGGYGYTF,TRBV28,TRBJ1-2,TRBD1,once,15
TGCGCCAGCAGCCATCAAGAAAGCGGCCAAGAGACCCAGTACTTC,CASSHQESGQETQYF,TRBV4-3,TRBJ2-5,-,-,15
TGCAGCGTTGAGGAGGGGAACACTGAAGCTTTCTTT,CSVEEGNTEAFF,TRBV29-1,TRBJ1-1,-,-,12
TGTGCCAGCAGCCGGGACGGCACTGAAGCTTTCTTT,CASSRDGTEAFF,TRBV11-3,TRBJ1-1,-,-,12
TGTGCCAGCAGCTTAGTAGAAGGGGGGTACACTGAAGCTTTCTTT,CASSLVEGGYTEAFF,TRBV7-2,TRBJ1-1,-,-,15
TGTGCCATCAGGGACACAACTAATGAAAAACTGTTTTTT,CAIRDTTNEKLFF,TRBV10-3,TRBJ1-4,-,-,13
TGTGCCAGCAGCGCTCCGCACAGGGGTACAGAAGCTTTCTTT,CASSAPHRGTEAFF,TRBV5-6,TRBJ1-1,TRBD1,-,14
TGTGCCAGAAGCTTGGCAACTAGCGGGAGGGCCTACAATGAGCAGTTCTTC,CARSLATSGRAYNEQFF,TRBV5-3,TRBJ2-1,TRBD2,-,17
TGTGCCAGCTCACTGACAGGGGTCTCCTACAATGAGCAGTTCTTC,CASSLTGVSYNEQFF,TRBV18,TRBJ2-1,TRBD1,-,15
TGTGCCAGCAGCCTCCGCGGGAAGCAAGAGACCCAGTACTTC,CASSLRGKQETQYF,TRBV11-2,TRBJ2-5,-,once,14
TGTGCCAGCAGCGTAGGCTGGACAGGGGGCTATGGCTACACCTTC,CASSVGWTGGYGYTF,TRBV9,TRBJ1-2,TRBD1,-,15
TGTGCCAGCTCGAATTTTTTCGGGGCCCAGTACTTC,CASSNFFGAQYF,TRBV5-4,TRBJ2-5,-,-,12
TGTGCCAGTAGTTGGACAGGGGGCTCCCACGAGCAGTACTTC,CASSWTGGSHEQYF,TRBV19,TRBJ2-7,TRBD1,-,14
TGTGCCAGCAGCTTAGCGGGACTAGGGAACAATGAGCAGTTCTTC,CASSLAGLGNNEQFF,TRBV7-3,TRBJ2-1,TRBD2,-,15
TGCGCCAGCAGCCAAGATATCCGGTTCTACGGCTACACCTTC,CASSQDIRFYGYTF,TRBV4-3,TRBJ1-2,-,-,14
TGTGCCAGCAGTGGAAAACAGGTCCCCTCTTCTAACACTGAAGCTTTCTTT,CASSGKQVPSSNTEAFF,TRBV25-1,TRBJ1-1,-,-,17
TGTGCCAGCAGACGAGCGGGAGCGGGAGATACGCAGTATTTT,CASRRAGAGDTQYF,TRBV6-5,TRBJ2-3,TRBD2,-,14
TGTGCCAGTAGTAAACAGGGTCGGACTGAAGCTTTCTTT,CASSKQGRTEAFF,TRBV19,TRBJ1-1,-,-,13
TGTGCCAGCTCGGGACAGGGGGACGAGCAGTACTTC,CASSGQGDEQYF,TRBV6-1,TRBJ2-7,TRBD1,-,12
TGTGCAAGTCGCACCGGGGAGCTGTTTTTT,CASRTGELFF,TRBV12-2,TRBJ2-2,-,-,10
TGTGCCTCGAAATCGGCTCCGAACACTGAAGCTTTCTTT,CASKSAPNTEAFF,TRBV30,TRBJ1-1,-,-,13
TGTGCCAGCAGCTTGGCCCTCTCACTAGCGGGGGCCACAGATACGCAGTATTTT,CASSLALSLAGATDTQYF,TRBV5-6,TRBJ2-3,TRBD2,-,18
TGTGCCAGTAGTGTCCTGGACAGGGGCCACGAGCAGTACTTC,CASSVLDRGHEQYF,TRBV19,TRBJ2-7,TRBD1,-,14
TGTGCCAGCTCACCACCGGAAGTGTACAAAGCTTTCTTT,CASSPPEVYKAFF,TRBV18,TRBJ1-1,-,-,13
TGTGCCAGCAGCTTAGGACAGGGGGATTTCTACGAGCAGTACTTC,CASSLGQGDFYEQYF,TRBV7-6,TRBJ2-7,TRBD1,-,15
TGTGCCAGCAGCAGGGACAGGCCTACGGGGCAGTACTTC,CASSRDRPTGQYF,TRBV11-2,TRBJ2-7,TRBD1,-,13
TGTGCCAGCTCCAGGGGGTCAGGGACTGAAGCTTTCTTT,CASSRGSGTEAFF,TRBV6-5,TRBJ1-1,TRBD1,-,13
TGCAGTGCTCGAGAGGAGGAGCAGTACTTC,CSAREEEQYF,TRBV20-1,TRBJ2-7,-,-,10
TGTGCCAGCAGTGAGCTCTTTAACACTGAAGCTTTCTTT,CASSELFNTEAFF,TRBV2,TRBJ1-1,-,-,13
TGTGCCAGTAGGGACATTAGCAATCAGCCCCAGCATTTT,CASRDISNQPQHF,TRBV19,TRBJ1-5,-,-,13
TGTGCCAGCGTAGTTCCAAAGGGGGGAAATCAGCCCCAGCATTTT,CASVVPKGGNQPQHF,TRBV7-3,TRBJ1-5,-,few,15
TGTGCCAGTAGTCCGGGACGGCTCAATCAGCCCCAGCATTTT,CASSPGRLNQPQHF,TRBV19,TRBJ1-5,-,once,14
TGTGCCAGCAGCTTAGATACTTGGCTAGCGGGGGGATCTCAAGAGACCCAGTACTTC,CASSLDTWLAGGSQETQYF,TRBV11-3,TRBJ2-5,TRBD2,-,19